The source of this T cell receptor beta chain is a study of T cell changes during pregnancy in multiple sclerosis. Germline lookup yields CDR1 MNHEY and CDR2 SVGAGI. The CDR3 contains 13 residues. V lost 6 bases, J lost 7 bases, and 6 bases stayed unmatched. The protocol was immunoSEQ multiplex PCR, while the TCRdb copy is restricted to in-frame clones and leaves out a portion. The sample shows about 89,000 clones, 94% of them seen only once. The chain links TRBV6-5 to TRBJ2-1; 7 bases are a match to TRBD2. The material was peripheral blood, obtained after pregnancy. The sequence was obtained from a female donor in good health, enrolled as a control in a pregnancy study. The CDR3 nucleotides are TGTGCCAGCAGAGCCGGGACTATAAATGAGCAGTTCTTC. This codes for CASRAGTINEQFF.